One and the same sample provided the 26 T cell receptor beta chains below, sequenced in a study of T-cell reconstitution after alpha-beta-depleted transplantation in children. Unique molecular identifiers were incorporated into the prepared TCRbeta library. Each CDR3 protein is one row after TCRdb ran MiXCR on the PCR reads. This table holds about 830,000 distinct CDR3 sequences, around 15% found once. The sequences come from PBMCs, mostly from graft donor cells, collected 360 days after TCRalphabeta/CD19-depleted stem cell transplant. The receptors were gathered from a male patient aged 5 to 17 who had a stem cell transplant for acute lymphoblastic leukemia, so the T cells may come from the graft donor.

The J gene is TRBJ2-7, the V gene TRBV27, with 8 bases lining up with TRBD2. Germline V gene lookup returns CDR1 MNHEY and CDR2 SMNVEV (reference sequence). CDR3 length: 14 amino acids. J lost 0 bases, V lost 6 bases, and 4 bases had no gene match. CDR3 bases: TGTGCCAGCAGGGCCGGGACTAGCTCCTACGAGCAGTACTTC. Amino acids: CASRAGTSSYEQYF.

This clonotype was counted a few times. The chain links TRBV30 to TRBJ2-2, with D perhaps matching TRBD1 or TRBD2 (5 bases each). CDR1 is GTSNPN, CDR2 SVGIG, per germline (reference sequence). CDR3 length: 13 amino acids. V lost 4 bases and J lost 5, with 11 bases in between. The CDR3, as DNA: TGTGCCTGGACGAGGGGTTGGACCGGGGAGCTGTTTTTT. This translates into CAWTRGWTGELFF.

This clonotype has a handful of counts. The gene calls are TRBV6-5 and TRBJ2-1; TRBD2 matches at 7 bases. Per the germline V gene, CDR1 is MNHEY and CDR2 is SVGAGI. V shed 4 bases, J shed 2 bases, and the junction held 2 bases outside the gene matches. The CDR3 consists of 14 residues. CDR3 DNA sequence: TGTGCCAGCAGTTGGGAGGGCCCCTACAATGAGCAGTTCTTC. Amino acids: CASSWEGPYNEQFF.

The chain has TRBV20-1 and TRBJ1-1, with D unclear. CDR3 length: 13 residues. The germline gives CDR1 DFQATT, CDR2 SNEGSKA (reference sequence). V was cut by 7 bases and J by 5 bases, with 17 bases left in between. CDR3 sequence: CSGSTTGPTEAFF. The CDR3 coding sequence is TGCAGTGGGTCAACAACCGGTCCTACTGAAGCTTTCTTT.

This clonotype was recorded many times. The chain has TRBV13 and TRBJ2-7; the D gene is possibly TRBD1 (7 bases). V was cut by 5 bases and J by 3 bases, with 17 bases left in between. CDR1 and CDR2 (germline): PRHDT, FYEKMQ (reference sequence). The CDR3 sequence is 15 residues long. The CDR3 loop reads CASSMTRGPFYEQYF. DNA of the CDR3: TGTGCCAGCAGCATGACTAGGGGGCCCTTCTACGAGCAGTACTTC.

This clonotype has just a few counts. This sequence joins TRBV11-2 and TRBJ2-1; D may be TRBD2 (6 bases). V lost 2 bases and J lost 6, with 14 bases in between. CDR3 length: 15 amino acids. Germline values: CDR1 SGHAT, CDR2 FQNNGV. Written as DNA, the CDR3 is TGTGCCAGCAGCTTACGGGCGACTAGTGTCAATGAGCAGTTCTTC. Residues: CASSLRATSVNEQFF.

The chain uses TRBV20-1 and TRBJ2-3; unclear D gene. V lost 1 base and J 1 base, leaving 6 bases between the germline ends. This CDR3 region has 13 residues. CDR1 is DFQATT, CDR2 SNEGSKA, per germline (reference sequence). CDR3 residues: CSARGYGTDTQYF. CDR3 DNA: TGCAGTGCTAGAGGTTACGGCACAGATACGCAGTATTTT.

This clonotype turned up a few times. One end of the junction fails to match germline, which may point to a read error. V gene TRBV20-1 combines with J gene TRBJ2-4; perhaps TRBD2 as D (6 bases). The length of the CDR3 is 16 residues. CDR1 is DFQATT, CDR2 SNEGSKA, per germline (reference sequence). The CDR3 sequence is CCARDLGGIAKNIQYF. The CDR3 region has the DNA TGCTGTGCTAGAGATCTCGGCGGGATAGCCAAAAACATTCAGTACTTC.

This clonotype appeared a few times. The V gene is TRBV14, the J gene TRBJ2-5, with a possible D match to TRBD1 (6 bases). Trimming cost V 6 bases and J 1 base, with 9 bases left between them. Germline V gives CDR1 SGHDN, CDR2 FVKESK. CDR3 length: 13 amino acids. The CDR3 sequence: CASRGALQETQYF. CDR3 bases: TGTGCCAGCAGGGGGGCCCTCCAAGAGACCCAGTACTTC.

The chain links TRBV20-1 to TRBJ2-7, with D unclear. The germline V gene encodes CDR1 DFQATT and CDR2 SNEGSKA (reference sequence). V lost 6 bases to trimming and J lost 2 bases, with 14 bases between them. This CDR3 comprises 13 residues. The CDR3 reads CSAETWGTYEQYF. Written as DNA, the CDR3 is TGCAGTGCCGAGACATGGGGAACCTACGAGCAGTACTTC.

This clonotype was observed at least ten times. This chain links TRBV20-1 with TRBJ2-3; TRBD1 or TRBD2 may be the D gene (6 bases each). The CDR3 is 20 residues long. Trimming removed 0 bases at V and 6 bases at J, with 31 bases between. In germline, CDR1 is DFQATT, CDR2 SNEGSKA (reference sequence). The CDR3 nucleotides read TGCAGTGCTAGAGATCTCGGAGGGGCTGGGGGCAGACCTTCGGCGGATACGCAGTATTTT. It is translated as CSARDLGGAGGRPSADTQYF.

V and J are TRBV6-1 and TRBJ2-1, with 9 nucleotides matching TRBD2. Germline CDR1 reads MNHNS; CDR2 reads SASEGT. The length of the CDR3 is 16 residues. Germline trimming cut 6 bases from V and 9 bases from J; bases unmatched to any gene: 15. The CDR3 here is CASSPASRGRAPEQFF. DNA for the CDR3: TGTGCCAGCAGCCCGGCTTCGCGCGGGAGGGCCCCTGAGCAGTTCTTC.

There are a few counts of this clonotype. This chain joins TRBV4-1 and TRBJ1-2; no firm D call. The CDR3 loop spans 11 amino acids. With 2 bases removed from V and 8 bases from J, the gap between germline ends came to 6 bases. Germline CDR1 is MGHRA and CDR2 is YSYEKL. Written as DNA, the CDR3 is TGCGCCAGCAGCCAATGGTGGGGCTACACCTTC. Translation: CASSQWWGYTF.

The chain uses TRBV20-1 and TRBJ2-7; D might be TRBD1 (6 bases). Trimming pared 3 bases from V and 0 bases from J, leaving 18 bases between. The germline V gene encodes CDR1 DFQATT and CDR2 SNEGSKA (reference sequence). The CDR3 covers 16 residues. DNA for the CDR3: TGCAGTGCTAGCGCCTCTCCCACAGGGAGCTCCTACGAGCAGTACTTC. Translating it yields CSASASPTGSSYEQYF.

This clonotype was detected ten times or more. CDR3 amino acids: CASKRVPAGGQETQYF. The CDR3 coding sequence is TGTGCCAGCAAGAGGGTACCGGCGGGAGGACAAGAGACCCAGTACTTC. The chain is built from TRBV2 and TRBJ2-5; 8 positions match TRBD2. CDR1 SNHLY and CDR2 FYNNEI come from the germline V gene. The CDR3 extends over 16 amino acids. Trimming removed 7 bases from V and 2 bases from J; junction bases left unmatched: 12.

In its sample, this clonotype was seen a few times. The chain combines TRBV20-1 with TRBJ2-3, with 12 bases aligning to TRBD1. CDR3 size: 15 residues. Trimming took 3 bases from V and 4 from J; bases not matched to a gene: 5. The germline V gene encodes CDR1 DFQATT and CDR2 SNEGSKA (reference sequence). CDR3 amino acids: CSASSGQGASDTQYF. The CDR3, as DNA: TGCAGTGCTAGCTCGGGACAGGGGGCCTCAGATACGCAGTATTTT.

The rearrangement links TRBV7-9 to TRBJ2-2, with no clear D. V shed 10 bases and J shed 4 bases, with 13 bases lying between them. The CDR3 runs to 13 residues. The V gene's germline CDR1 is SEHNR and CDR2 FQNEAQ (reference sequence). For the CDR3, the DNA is TGTGCCACGGAGACCCGAGGCACCGGGGAGCTGTTTTTT. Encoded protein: CATETRGTGELFF.

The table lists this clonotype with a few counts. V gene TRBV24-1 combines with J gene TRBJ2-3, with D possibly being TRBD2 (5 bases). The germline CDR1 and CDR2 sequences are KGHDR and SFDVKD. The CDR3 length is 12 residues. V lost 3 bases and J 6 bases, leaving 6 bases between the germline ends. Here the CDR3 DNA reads TGTGCCACCAGTGATCGGAGGGATACGCAGTATTTT. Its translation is CATSDRRDTQYF.

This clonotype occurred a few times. CDR3 sequence reads: CASSFGGPTAKNIQYF. As DNA, the CDR3 is TGTGCCAGCAGTTTTGGGGGACCGACAGCCAAAAACATTCAGTACTTC. This sequence joins TRBV12-3 or TRBV12-4 and TRBJ2-4; D assignment may be TRBD1 or TRBD2 (5 bases each). Trimming removed 3 bases at V and 0 bases at J, with 12 bases between. The CDR3 covers 16 residues.

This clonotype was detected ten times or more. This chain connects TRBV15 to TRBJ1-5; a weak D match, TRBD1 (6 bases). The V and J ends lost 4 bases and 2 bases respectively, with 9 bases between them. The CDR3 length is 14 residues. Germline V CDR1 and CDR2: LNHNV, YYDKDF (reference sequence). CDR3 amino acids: CATSTRQGNQPQHF. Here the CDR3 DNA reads TGTGCCACCAGCACCCGACAGGGCAATCAGCCCCAGCATTTT.

The CDR3 region has the DNA TGTGCCAGCAGTTTAAGGGCTAGCGGGAGGGGTGGGCAGTTCTTC. Amino acid sequence: CASSLRASGRGGQFF. The rearrangement joins TRBV28 to TRBJ2-1; 12 bases map to TRBD2. The CDR3 extends over 15 amino acids. Losses at the gene ends were 2 bases for V and 12 bases for J; bases not matched to a gene: 8. Germline values: CDR1 MDHEN, CDR2 SYDVKM.

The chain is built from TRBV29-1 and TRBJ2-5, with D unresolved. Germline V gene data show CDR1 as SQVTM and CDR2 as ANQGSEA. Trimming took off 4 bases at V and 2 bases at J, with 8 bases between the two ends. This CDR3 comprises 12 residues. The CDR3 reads CSVVPNQETQYF. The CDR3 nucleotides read TGCAGCGTTGTACCCAATCAAGAGACCCAGTACTTC.

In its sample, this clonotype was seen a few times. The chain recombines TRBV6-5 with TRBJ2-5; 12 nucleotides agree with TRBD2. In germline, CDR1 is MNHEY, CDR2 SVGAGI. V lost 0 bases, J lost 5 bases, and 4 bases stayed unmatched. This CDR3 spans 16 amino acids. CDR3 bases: TGTGCCAGCAGTTACTCGCGGACTAGCGGGAAGGAGACCCAGTACTTC. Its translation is CASSYSRTSGKETQYF.

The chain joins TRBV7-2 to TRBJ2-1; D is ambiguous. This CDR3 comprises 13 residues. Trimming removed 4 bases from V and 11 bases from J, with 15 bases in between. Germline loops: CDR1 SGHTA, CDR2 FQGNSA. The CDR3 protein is CASSSDSLGKQFF. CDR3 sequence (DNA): TGTGCCAGCAGCTCAGACTCGTTAGGGAAGCAGTTCTTC.

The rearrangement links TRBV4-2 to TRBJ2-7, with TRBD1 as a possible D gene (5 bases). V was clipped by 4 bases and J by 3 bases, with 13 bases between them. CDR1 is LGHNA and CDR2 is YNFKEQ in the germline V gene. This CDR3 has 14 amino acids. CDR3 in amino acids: CASSPGLDCYEQYF. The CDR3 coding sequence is TGTGCCAGCAGCCCAGGGCTTGACTGCTACGAGCAGTACTTC.

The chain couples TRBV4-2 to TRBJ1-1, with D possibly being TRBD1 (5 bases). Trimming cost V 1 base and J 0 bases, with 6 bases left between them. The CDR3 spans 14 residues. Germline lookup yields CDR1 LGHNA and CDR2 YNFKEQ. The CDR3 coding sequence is TGTGCCAGCAGCCAAGCCAGGGTGAACACTGAAGCTTTCTTT. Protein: CASSQARVNTEAFF.